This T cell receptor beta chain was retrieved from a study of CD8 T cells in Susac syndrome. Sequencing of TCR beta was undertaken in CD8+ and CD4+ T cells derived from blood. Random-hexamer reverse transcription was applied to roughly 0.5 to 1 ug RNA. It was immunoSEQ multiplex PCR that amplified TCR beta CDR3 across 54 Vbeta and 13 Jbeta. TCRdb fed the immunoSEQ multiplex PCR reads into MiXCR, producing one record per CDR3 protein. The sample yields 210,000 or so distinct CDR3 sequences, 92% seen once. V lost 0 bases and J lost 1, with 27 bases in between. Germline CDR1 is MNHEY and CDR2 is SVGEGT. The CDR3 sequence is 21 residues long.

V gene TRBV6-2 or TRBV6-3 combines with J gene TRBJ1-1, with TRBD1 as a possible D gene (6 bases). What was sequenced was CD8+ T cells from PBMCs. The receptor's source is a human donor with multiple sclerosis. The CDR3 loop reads CASSYSIGISGTPFSNTEAFF. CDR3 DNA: TGTGCCAGCAGTTACTCGATCGGGATTTCCGGGACACCTTTTTCGAACACTGAAGCTTTCTTT.